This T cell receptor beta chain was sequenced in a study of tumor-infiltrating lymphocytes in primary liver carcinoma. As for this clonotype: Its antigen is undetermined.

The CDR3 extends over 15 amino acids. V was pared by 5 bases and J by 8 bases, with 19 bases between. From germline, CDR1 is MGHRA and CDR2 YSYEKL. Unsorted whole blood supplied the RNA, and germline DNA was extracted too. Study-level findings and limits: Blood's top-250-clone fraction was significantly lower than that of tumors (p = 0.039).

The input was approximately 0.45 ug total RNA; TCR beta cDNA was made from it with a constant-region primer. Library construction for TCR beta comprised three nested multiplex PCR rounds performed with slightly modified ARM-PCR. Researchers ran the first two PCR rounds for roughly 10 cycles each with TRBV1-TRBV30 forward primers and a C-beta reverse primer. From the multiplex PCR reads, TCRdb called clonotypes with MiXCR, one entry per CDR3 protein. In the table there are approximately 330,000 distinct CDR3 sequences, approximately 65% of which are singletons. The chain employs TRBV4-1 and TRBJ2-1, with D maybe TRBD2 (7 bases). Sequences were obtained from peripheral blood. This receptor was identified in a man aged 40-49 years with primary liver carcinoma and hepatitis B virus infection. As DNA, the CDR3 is TGCGCCAGCAGCAACCGGGGGGCGCTTCGCGATGAGCAGTTCTTC. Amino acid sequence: CASSNRGALRDEQFF.